Reported below is one TCR beta chain. Its target is not known. One end of the junction is discordant with germline, which a read error may explain. TCRdb re-called the reads through MiXCR, storing one row per CDR3 protein. The sample shows 380,000 or so distinct CDR3 sequences, about 35% of them seen only once. The CDR3 contains 15 residues. The germline CDR1 and CDR2 sequences are SSHAT and FNYEAQ (reference sequence). These data are taken from a study of T cell repertoires in cytomegalovirus infection. Overall study: Epitope selection comprised recently identified HLA-C-restricted CMV epitopes and well-studied HLA-B-restricted CMV epitopes. CMV infection and matching HLA type were both indicated by public TCR beta signatures. Whole-study findings and limits: CMV-specific HLA-C-restricted TCR beta clonotypes dominated the ex vivo response. Cumulative frequency (of public TCR beta family members) identified carriers of CMV plus the relevant HLA.

This receptor was taken from a human donor in good health (CMV status not recorded). Some clones in this sample may be carry-over from other donors' samples. The material was cultured PBMCs, obtained from culture after CMV antigen stimulation. V usage is TRBV7-7 and J usage is TRBJ2-2; 10 nucleotides align to TRBD2. The CDR3 region is CASSFKAGGPGELFF. CDR3 coding DNA: TGTGCTAGCAGCTTTAAAGCGGGAGGGCCCGGGGAGCTGTTTTTT.